A selection of T cell receptor beta chains follows, all from one sample in a study of blood T cell repertoires in COVID-19. Method: immunoSEQ multiplex PCR; TCRdb's copy keeps in-frame clones and lacks some. The sample holds about 270,000 clones, around 90% seen once. Sample: PBMCs or T cells enriched from blood (not recorded which). The receptors originated from a woman aged 25 to 45 with acute COVID-19. The CDR3 runs from the conserved cysteine through the conserved F or W. D genes are given only for firm matches. Size values are once, few and many counts, or a class for expanded clones, and some rows have none.

TRBJ2-2 TRBV3-1/TRBV3-2 TRBD2 - CASSQGKGLAISGELFF TGTGCCAGCAGCCAAGGGAAGGGACTAGCAATCTCCGGGGAGCTGTTTTTT
TRBJ2-1 TRBV27 - - CASSMRDPATYEQFF TGTGCCAGCAGTATGCGGGACCCCGCTACATATGAGCAGTTCTTC
TRBJ1-6 TRBV27 - - CASGLRGNGNSPLHF TGTGCCAGCGGACTACGGGGGAACGGAAATTCACCCCTCCACTTT
TRBJ1-1 TRBV2 TRBD1 - CASSDVTGAVGTEAFF TGTGCCAGCAGTGATGTGACAGGGGCAGTGGGCACTGAAGCTTTCTTT
TRBJ1-6 TRBV19 TRBD1 - CASSSGTVNNSPLHF TGTGCCAGTAGCTCCGGGACAGTGAACAATTCACCCCTCCACTTT
TRBJ1-2 TRBV28 TRBD1 once CASSLTGGVYGYTF TGTGCCAGCAGCTTGACAGGGGGCGTCTATGGCTACACCTTC
TRBJ1-4 TRBV19 TRBD1 - CASSMGTVSNEKLFF TGTGCCAGTAGTATGGGGACAGTCTCCAATGAAAAACTGTTTTTT
TRBJ2-7 TRBV3-1/TRBV3-2 TRBD1 - CASSPSGTGYSYEQYF TGTGCCAGCAGCCCCTCCGGGACAGGGTACTCCTACGAGCAGTACTTC
TRBJ2-7 TRBV18 - once CASSLHPDSDYEQYF TGTGCCAGCTCACTACACCCTGATAGCGACTACGAGCAGTACTTC
TRBJ1-2 TRBV15 - - CATSLTGNYGYTF TGTGCCACCAGCCTGACAGGAAACTATGGCTACACCTTC
TRBJ1-5 TRBV11-2 - - CASSLVSGDQPQHF TGTGCCAGCAGCTTAGTAAGCGGCGATCAGCCCCAGCATTTT
TRBJ2-5 TRBV10-3 TRBD2 - CATSGLAFKETQYF TGTGCCACCTCGGGACTAGCATTTAAAGAGACCCAGTACTTC
TRBJ2-2 TRBV11-2 TRBD2 - CASSPWGRREDTGELFF TGTGCCAGCAGCCCCTGGGGACGGCGGGAGGACACCGGGGAGCTGTTTTTT
TRBJ2-3 TRBV6-2/TRBV6-3 - few CASSKGADTQYF TGTGCCAGCAGTAAAGGGGCAGATACGCAGTATTTT
TRBJ2-7 TRBV6-1 TRBD1 - CASSDGTGVSVIHYEQYF TGTGCCAGCAGTGACGGGACAGGCGTATCAGTCATCCACTACGAGCAGTACTTC
TRBJ2-2 TRBV9 - - CASSVDPGLRTGELFF TGTGCCAGCAGCGTAGATCCAGGGTTAAGGACCGGGGAGCTGTTTTTT
TRBJ2-7 TRBV29-1 - - CSVEGDSSYEQYF TGCAGCGTTGAAGGCGATAGCTCCTACGAGCAGTACTTC
TRBJ1-2 TRBV27 - few CASSRSGVYGYTF TGTGCCAGCAGTCGATCGGGGGTTTATGGCTACACCTTC
TRBJ2-2 TRBV11-2 TRBD1 once CASSPQQGISTGELFF TGTGCCAGCAGCCCCCAACAGGGGATTAGTACCGGGGAGCTGTTTTTT
TRBJ2-2 TRBV18 - - CASSPAQRAPGELFF TGTGCCAGCTCACCGGCCCAGCGGGCCCCCGGGGAGCTGTTTTTT
TRBJ2-7 TRBV4-3 TRBD1 once CASSQHRGRETSYEQYF TGCGCCAGCAGCCAACACAGGGGGCGGGAGACGTCCTACGAGCAGTACTTC
TRBJ2-1 TRBV5-1 TRBD1 - CASSFQTGSNEQFF TGCGCCAGCAGCTTTCAGACAGGGAGTAATGAGCAGTTCTTC